The 14 T cell receptor beta chains below come from one sample, sequenced in a study of shared clonotypes between healthy human individuals. Naive CD8 cells lacked CD45RO, underwent positive selection for CCR7 and left out terminally differentiated effector memory CD45RA+ cells. Repertoires were generated with immunoSEQ multiplex PCR, while TCRdb's copy carries only in-frame clones and drops some. The sample contains around 1.9 million clones, 85% to 95% of which appear only once. Sequencing input: naive CD8+ T cells from PBMCs. These TCRs come from a man between 18 and 35 years old in good health. Some clones in this sample may be carry-over from other donors' samples.

Turning to this clone: This specimen includes other DNA sequences encoding the same CDR3. The chain is built from TRBV28 and TRBJ1-1, with D unclear. The CDR3 totals 13 residues. The V gene lost 2 bases and the J gene lost 0 bases, with 4 bases spanning the gap. CDR1 MDHEN and CDR2 SYDVKM come from the germline V gene. The CDR3 loop reads CASSLGLNTEAFF. In nucleotides, the CDR3 is TGTGCCAGCAGTTTAGGCTTGAACACTGAAGCTTTCTTT.

The chain joins TRBV4-2 to TRBJ2-2; TRBD2 matches 7 bases. V lost 3 bases, J lost 6 bases, and 1 base stayed unmatched. Germline-derived CDR1 and CDR2 are LGHNA and YNFKEQ. The CDR3 loop spans 13 amino acids. The DNA for the CDR3 is TGTGCCAGCAGCCATCGGGGGGCCGGGGAGCTGTTTTTT. Protein product: CASSHRGAGELFF.

This clone was seen a single time. This sequence joins TRBV27 and TRBJ1-5; the D gene is possibly TRBD1 (6 bases). This CDR3 has 13 amino acids. The V gene's germline CDR1 is MNHEY and CDR2 SMNVEV (reference sequence). V lost 6 bases, J lost 9 bases, and 15 bases lay in between. The DNA of the CDR3 is TGTGCCAGCAGACAGGGAAACGGGTGGCCCCAGCATTTT. Translation gives CASRQGNGWPQHF.

This clone was observed a handful of times. The CDR3 DNA reads TGTGCCACTCCAACCGGGGCGGGCACTGAAGCTTTCTTT. Translation gives CATPTGAGTEAFF. The chain carries TRBV7-9 and TRBJ1-1; a weak D match, TRBD1 (5 bases). CDR1 SEHNR and CDR2 FQNEAQ come from the germline V gene (reference sequence). V was trimmed by 10 bases and J by 4 bases, leaving 16 bases between them. This CDR3 contains 13 residues.

The V gene is TRBV7-9, the J gene TRBJ2-5; D ambiguous. With the DNA end fitting TRBJ2-7 better, the J assignment may be wrong. The CDR3 totals 12 residues. CDR1 and CDR2 from the germline V gene are SEHNR and FQNEAQ (reference sequence). The CDR3 is CASSSHPYEQYF. The CDR3, as DNA: TGTGCCAGCAGCTCACACCCATACGAGCAGTACTTC.

Concerning this clone: A junction boundary mismatches the germline segment, possibly from a read error. The genes are TRBV13 and TRBJ2-1; weak D call: TRBD1 (6 bases). Germline V gene data show CDR1 as PRHDT and CDR2 as FYEKMQ (reference sequence). There are 15 residues in the CDR3. The CDR3 is CASTLVGSGENEQFF. Written as DNA, the CDR3 is TGTGCCAGCACCTTAGTCGGGTCAGGGGAAAATGAGCAGTTCTTC.

Turning to this clone: The same CDR3 also results from other DNA sequences found in this sample. The chain combines TRBV19 with TRBJ1-5, with D possibly being TRBD1 (5 bases). CDR3 length: 13 residues. Trimming shortened V by 8 bases and J by 3 bases, and 11 bases separated the two germline ends. Per germline, CDR1 LNHDA and CDR2 SQIVND (reference sequence). The CDR3, as DNA: TGTGCCAGTTCCGACAGTGTCAATCAGCCCCAGCATTTT. It encodes CASSDSVNQPQHF.

This chain joins TRBV6-1 and TRBJ2-7, with 7 bases lining up with TRBD2. The CDR3 totals 16 residues. V dropped 3 bases and J dropped 2; count of bases not matched to a gene: 10. The germline gives CDR1 MNHNS, CDR2 SASEGT. The CDR3 DNA is TGTGCCAGCAGTGACTGGCTGGCTAGCGGTACCTACGAGCAGTACTTC. Encoded protein: CASSDWLASGTYEQYF.

This chain joins TRBV4-2 and TRBJ1-1; D remains ambiguous. This CDR3 contains 15 residues. V shed 0 bases and J shed 5 bases, with 13 bases lying between them. CDR1 and CDR2 from the germline V gene are LGHNA and YNFKEQ. CDR3 region: CASSQEKLAGTEAFF. The CDR3 coding sequence is TGTGCCAGCAGCCAAGAAAAGCTGGCGGGGACTGAAGCTTTCTTT.

Regarding this clone: The same CDR3 arises from other DNA sequences in this sample as well. This chain uses TRBV27 with TRBJ2-7; D is undetermined. V lost 0 bases, J lost 3 bases, and 6 bases lay in between. In germline, CDR1 is MNHEY, CDR2 SMNVEV (reference sequence). This CDR3 has 13 residues. As DNA, the CDR3 is TGTGCCAGCAGTTTATCTTCTCGCTACGAGCAGTACTTC. Translating gives CASSLSSRYEQYF.

Only one count was recorded for this clone. At the DNA level, this CDR3 is encoded by other sequences in the same sample as well. The chain is built from TRBV5-1 and TRBJ2-1, with a weak D call TRBD1 (5 bases). Germline CDR1 is SGHRS and CDR2 is YFSETQ. Between the trimmed V and J ends, which lost 4 bases and 6 bases, there was a span of 11 bases. The CDR3 runs to 13 residues. As DNA, the CDR3 is TGCGCCAGCAGCCCAGCAAGGGGCAATGAGCAGTTCTTC. This codes for CASSPARGNEQFF.

The chain carries TRBV13 and TRBJ2-7, with TRBD1 as a possible D gene (6 bases). V was clipped by 5 bases and J by 6 bases, with 17 bases between them. Germline V gene sequence: CDR1 PRHDT, CDR2 FYEKMQ (reference sequence). CDR3 length equals 14 residues. The CDR3 region is CASSPNKGQTEQYF. The CDR3 nucleotides read TGTGCCAGCAGCCCAAACAAAGGACAGACCGAGCAGTACTTC.

As to this clone: At one boundary the junction diverges from the germline segment, which might be a read error. The chain couples TRBV19 to TRBJ2-4, with 8 bases matching TRBD1. The CDR3 contains 17 residues. The germline V gene has CDR1 LNHDA and CDR2 SQIVND (reference sequence). The CDR3 DNA sequence: TGTGCCAGTAGTTTAGAGGACAGGGTGGTAGCCAAAAACATTCAGTACTTC. Translating gives CASSLEDRVVAKNIQYF.

V and J are TRBV7-8 and TRBJ2-5; 7 nucleotides line up with TRBD2. Unmatched junction bases numbered 13, after V lost 5 bases and J lost 4 bases. Germline CDR1 and CDR2: SGHVS and FQNEAQ. The length of the CDR3 is 16 residues. In DNA, the CDR3 is TGTGCCAGCAGCGGACATAGGCTGGGGGGGAGAGAGACCCAGTACTTC. Translated, it gives CASSGHRLGGRETQYF. Complete variable domain (other parts from reference TRBV7-8 and TRBJ2-5): GAGVSQSPRYKVAKRGQDVALRCDPISGHVSLFWYQQALGQGPEFLTYFQNEAQLDKSGLPSDRFFAERPEGSVSTLKIQRTQQEDSAVYLCASSGHRLGGRETQYFGPGTRLLVL.